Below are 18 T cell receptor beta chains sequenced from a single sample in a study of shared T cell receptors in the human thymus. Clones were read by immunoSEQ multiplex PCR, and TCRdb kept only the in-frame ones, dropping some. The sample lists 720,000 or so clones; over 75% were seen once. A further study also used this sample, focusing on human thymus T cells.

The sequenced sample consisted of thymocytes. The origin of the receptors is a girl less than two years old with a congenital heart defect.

The CDR3 loop is CASSLQRRGSPGELFF. The CDR3 DNA follows: TGTGCCAGCAGTTTACAGAGACGCGGTAGCCCCGGGGAGCTGTTTTTT. The V and J genes are TRBV28 and TRBJ2-2; D not resolved. V was cut by 2 bases and J by 6 bases, with 16 bases left in between. The CDR3 runs to 16 residues. Germline values: CDR1 MDHEN, CDR2 SYDVKM. Complete variable domain (other parts from reference TRBV28 and TRBJ2-2): DVKVTQSSRYLVKRTGEKVFLECVQDMDHENMFWYRQDPGLGLRLIYFSYDVKMKEKGDIPEGYSVSREKKERFSLILESASTNQTSMYLCASSLQRRGSPGELFFGEGSRLTVL.

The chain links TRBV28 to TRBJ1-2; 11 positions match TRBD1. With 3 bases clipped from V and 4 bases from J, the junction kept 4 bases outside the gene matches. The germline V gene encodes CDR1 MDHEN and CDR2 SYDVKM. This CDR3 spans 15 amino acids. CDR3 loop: CASSLPDRGPYGYTF. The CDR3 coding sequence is TGTGCCAGCAGTTTGCCGGACAGGGGGCCCTATGGCTACACCTTC.

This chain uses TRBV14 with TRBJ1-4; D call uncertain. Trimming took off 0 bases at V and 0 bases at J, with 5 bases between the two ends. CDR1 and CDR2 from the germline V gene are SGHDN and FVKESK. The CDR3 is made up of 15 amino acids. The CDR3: CASSQDRATNEKLFF. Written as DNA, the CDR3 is TGTGCCAGCAGCCAAGATCGTGCAACTAATGAAAAACTGTTTTTT. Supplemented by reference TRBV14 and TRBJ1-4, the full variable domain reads EAGVTQFPSHSVIEKGQTVTLRCDPISGHDNLYWYRRVMGKEIKFLLHFVKESKQDESGMPNNRFLAERTGGTYSTLKVQPAELEDSGVYFCASSQDRATNEKLFFGSGTQLSVL.

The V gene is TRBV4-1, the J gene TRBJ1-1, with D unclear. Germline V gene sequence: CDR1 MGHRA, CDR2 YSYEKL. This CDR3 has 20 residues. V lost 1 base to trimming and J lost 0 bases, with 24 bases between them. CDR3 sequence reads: CASSQVCSVLALEVNTEAFF. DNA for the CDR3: TGCGCCAGCAGCCAAGTTTGTAGTGTGCTGGCCCTAGAGGTGAACACTGAAGCTTTCTTT.

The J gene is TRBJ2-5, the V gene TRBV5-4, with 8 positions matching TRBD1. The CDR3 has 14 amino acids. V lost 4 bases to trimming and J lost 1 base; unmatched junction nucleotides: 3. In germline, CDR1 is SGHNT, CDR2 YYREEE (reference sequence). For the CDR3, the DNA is TGTGCCAGCAGCCCGGACAGGGTCCAAGAGACCCAGTACTTC. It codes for CASSPDRVQETQYF.

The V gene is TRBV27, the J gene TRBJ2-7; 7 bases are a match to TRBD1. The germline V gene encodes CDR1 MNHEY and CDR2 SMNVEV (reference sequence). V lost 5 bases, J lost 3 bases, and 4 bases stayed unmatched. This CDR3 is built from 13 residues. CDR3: CASSPGQFYEQYF. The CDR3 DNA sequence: TGTGCCAGCAGTCCGGGACAGTTCTACGAGCAGTACTTC.

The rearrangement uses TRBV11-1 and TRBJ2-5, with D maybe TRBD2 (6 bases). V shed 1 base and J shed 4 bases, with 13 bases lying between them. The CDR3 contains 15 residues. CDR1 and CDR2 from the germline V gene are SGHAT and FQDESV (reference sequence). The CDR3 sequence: CASSLGLGGGETQYF. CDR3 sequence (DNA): TGTGCCAGCAGCTTAGGTTTGGGGGGTGGAGAGACCCAGTACTTC.

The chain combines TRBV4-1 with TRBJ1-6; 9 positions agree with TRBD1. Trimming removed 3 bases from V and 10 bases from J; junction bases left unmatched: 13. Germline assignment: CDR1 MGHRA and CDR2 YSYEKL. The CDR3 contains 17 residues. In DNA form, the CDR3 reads TGCGCCAGCAGCCACTCTAACTACAGGGGGCCGGGATCACCCCTCCACTTT. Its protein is CASSHSNYRGPGSPLHF.

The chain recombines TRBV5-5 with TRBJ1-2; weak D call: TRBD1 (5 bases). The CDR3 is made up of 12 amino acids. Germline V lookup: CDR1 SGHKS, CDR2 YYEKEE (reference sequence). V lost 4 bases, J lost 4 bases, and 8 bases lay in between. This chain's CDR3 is CASSPQGYGYTF. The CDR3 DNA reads TGTGCCAGCAGCCCGCAGGGCTATGGCTACACCTTC.

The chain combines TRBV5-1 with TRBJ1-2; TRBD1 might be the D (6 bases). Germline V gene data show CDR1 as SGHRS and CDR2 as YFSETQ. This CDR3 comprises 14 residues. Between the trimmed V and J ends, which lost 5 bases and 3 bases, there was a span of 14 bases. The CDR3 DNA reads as TGCGCCAGCAGTCCCCGGGACACGGACTATGGCTACACCTTC. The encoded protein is CASSPRDTDYGYTF.

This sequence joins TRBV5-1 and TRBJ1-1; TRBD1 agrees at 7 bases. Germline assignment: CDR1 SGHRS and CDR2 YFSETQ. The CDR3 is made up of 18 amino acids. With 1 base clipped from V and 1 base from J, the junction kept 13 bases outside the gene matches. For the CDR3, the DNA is TGCGCCAGCAGCTTGAAAACCCTTCAAGGACAGGAGAACACTGAAGCTTTCTTT. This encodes CASSLKTLQGQENTEAFF.

The CDR3 DNA reads TGTGCCAGCAGTTCCACCCCCGGGACTAGCGGGGGGGCTGAGCAGTTCTTC. It is translated as CASSSTPGTSGGAEQFF. The chain carries TRBV27 and TRBJ2-1, with 16 bases matching TRBD2. The CDR3 length is 17 residues. CDR1 is MNHEY, CDR2 SMNVEV, per germline (reference sequence). Unmatched junction bases numbered 9, after V lost 4 bases and J lost 9 bases.

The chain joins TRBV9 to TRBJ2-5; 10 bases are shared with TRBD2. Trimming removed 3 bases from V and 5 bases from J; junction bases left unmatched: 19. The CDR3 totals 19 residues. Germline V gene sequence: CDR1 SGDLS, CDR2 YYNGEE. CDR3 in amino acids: CASSARPQRGGPPGETQYF. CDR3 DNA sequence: TGTGCCAGCAGCGCACGGCCTCAGCGGGGGGGCCCTCCCGGGGAGACCCAGTACTTC.

This chain's CDR3 is CASSDTFGSSYNSPLHF. In DNA form, the CDR3 reads TGTGCCAGCAGCGACACCTTTGGGAGCTCCTATAATTCACCCCTCCACTTT. The chain is built from TRBV7-9 and TRBJ1-6; D not resolved. The germline gives CDR1 SEHNR, CDR2 FQNEAQ (reference sequence). Trimming removed 5 bases from V and 0 bases from J, with 14 bases in between. The CDR3 has 17 residues.

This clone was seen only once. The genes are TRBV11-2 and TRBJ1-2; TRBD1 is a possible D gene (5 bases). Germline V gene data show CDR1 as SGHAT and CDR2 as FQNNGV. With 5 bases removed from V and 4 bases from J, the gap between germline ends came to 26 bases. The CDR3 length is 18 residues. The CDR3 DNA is TGTGCCAGCAGCCCCAGTAGAGCCGGGGGTCGTGAAACCTATGGCTACACCTTC. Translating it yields CASSPSRAGGRETYGYTF. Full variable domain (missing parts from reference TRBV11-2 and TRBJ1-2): EAGVAQSPRYKIIEKRQSVAFWCNPISGHATLYWYQQILGQGPKLLIQFQNNGVVDDSQLPKDRFSAERLKGVDSTLKIQPAKLEDSAVYLCASSPSRAGGRETYGYTFGSGTRLTVV.

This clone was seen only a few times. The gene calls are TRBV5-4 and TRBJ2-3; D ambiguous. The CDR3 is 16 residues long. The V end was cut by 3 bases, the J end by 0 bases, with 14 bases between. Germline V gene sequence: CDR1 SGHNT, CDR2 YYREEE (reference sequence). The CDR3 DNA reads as TGTGCCAGCAGCTACTACTACATAACGAGCACAGATACGCAGTATTTT. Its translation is CASSYYYITSTDTQYF.

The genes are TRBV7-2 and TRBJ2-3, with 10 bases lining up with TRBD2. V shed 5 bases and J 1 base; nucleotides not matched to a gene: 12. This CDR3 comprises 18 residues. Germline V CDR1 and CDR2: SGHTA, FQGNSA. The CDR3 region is CASSRRVGTSEGTDTQYF. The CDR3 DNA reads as TGTGCCAGCAGCCGTAGGGTGGGGACTAGCGAAGGCACAGATACGCAGTATTTT.

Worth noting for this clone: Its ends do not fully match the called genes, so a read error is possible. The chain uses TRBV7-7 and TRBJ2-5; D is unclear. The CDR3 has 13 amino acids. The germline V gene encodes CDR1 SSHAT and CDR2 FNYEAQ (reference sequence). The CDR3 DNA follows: TGTGCTAGCAGCTTCCCAGGTCAAGGGACCCAGTACTTC. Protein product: CASSFPGQGTQYF.